This paragraph reports one TCR beta chain. As yet, its antigen is unknown. This specimen belongs to a study of OX40 agonist ivuxolimab in advanced cancers. Turning to the study itself: Roughly two fifths of patients had received prior checkpoint inhibitor therapy. Overall study results and limits: Low normalized T-cell clonal expansion also characterized some of the nonresponders. CD4+ and CD8+ T cells in blood underwent clonal expansion by week 6 at 0.1 to 3.0 mg/kg.

V was shortened by 1 base and J by 0 bases, with 12 bases between the two germline ends. CDR1 is MGHRA, CDR2 YSYEKL, per germline. The CDR3 has 16 amino acids. Clones were sequenced by immunoSEQ multiplex PCR, and TCRdb holds only the in-frame ones, with some missing. The data show around 76,000 clones, with 80% to 90% seen just once and approximately 3% held by the top ten. The receptor was isolated from an adult with an advanced solid tumor such as melanoma, head and neck, liver or kidney cancer. This sequence joins TRBV4-1 and TRBJ1-1; a possible D gene is TRBD1 (5 bases). This specimen consisted of CD4+ or CD8+ T cells sorted from blood, obtained in a trial of the OX40 agonist ivuxolimab. The CDR3 sequence: CASSQGTGPMNTEAFF. In nucleotides, the CDR3 is TGCGCCAGCAGCCAAGGCACAGGACCTATGAACACTGAAGCTTTCTTT.